Each of the 11 T cell receptor beta chains below was sequenced from the same sample in a study of vaccination effects on CD4 cells after COVID-19. Antigens of these TCRs are unknown. TCRdb's copy holds only in-frame clones and misses some; the assay was immunoSEQ multiplex PCR. The table records tens of thousands of clones, over 70% of them present only once. An approximately 10-day culture period preceded the isolation of CD4+ T cells. As their vaccination, participants received two doses of either BNT162b2 or mRNA-1273. This specimen was CD4+ T cells from PBMCs cultured without peptide, taken after COVID-19 vaccination. The receptors were gathered from a human donor who received a COVID-19 vaccine.

The chain recombines TRBV27 with TRBJ1-5; maybe TRBD1 (6 bases). The CDR3 runs to 15 residues. V lost 6 bases and J lost 9, with 21 bases in between. The V gene's germline CDR1 is MNHEY and CDR2 SMNVEV (reference sequence). This chain's CDR3 is CASSQWGALGGPQHF. As DNA, the CDR3 is TGTGCCAGCAGCCAATGGGGGGCCCTCGGTGGGCCCCAGCATTTT.

The chain joins TRBV19 to TRBJ1-4; no clear D gene. The CDR3 spans 11 residues. The V gene lost 10 bases and the J gene lost 7 bases, with 10 bases spanning the gap. In germline, CDR1 is LNHDA, CDR2 SQIVND (reference sequence). The CDR3 bases are TGTGCCACTACTAACAGTGAAAAACTGTTTTTT. This encodes CATTNSEKLFF. The entire variable domain, with the rest obtained from reference TRBV19 and TRBJ1-4, is as follows: DGGITQSPKYLFRKEGQNVTLSCEQNLNHDAMYWYRQDPGQGLRLIYYSQIVNDFQKGDIAEGYSVSREKKESFPLTVTSAQKNPTAFYLCATTNSEKLFFGSGTQLSVL.

V gene TRBV10-3 combines with J gene TRBJ2-1; the match to TRBD1 covers 10 bases. After removal of 7 bases from V and 6 bases from J, the junction contained 6 bases not matched to a gene. The germline CDR1 and CDR2 sequences are ENHRY and SYGVKD. The CDR3 contains 14 residues. The CDR3 is CAIKGTGAPNEQFF. The CDR3 bases are TGTGCCATCAAGGGGACAGGGGCGCCCAATGAGCAGTTCTTC.

The chain carries TRBV5-6 and TRBJ2-6; no clear D. The CDR3 has 15 residues. V lost 0 bases, J lost 2 bases, and 6 bases lay in between. The germline V gene encodes CDR1 SGHDT and CDR2 YYEEEE. The CDR3 is CASSLVVTGANVLTF. The CDR3 nucleotides are TGTGCCAGCAGCTTGGTAGTAACTGGGGCCAACGTCCTGACTTTC.

The sample holds one count of this clone. The rearrangement links TRBV11-2 to TRBJ1-2; D is undetermined. Trimming cost V 4 bases and J 8 bases, with 17 bases left between them. The CDR3 loop spans 14 amino acids. The germline gives CDR1 SGHAT, CDR2 FQNNGV. CDR3 nucleotides: TGTGCCAGCAGCTCCCCACCTCAGGCGGGGGGCTACACCTTC. Translation gives CASSSPPQAGGYTF. Supplemented by reference TRBV11-2 and TRBJ1-2, the full variable domain reads EAGVAQSPRYKIIEKRQSVAFWCNPISGHATLYWYQQILGQGPKLLIQFQNNGVVDDSQLPKDRFSAERLKGVDSTLKIQPAKLEDSAVYLCASSSPPQAGGYTFGSGTRLTVV.

V is TRBV19 and J is TRBJ2-1; the match to TRBD2 covers 11 bases. V dropped 4 bases and J dropped 7; count of bases not matched to a gene: 12. Germline values: CDR1 LNHDA, CDR2 SQIVND (reference sequence). CDR3 size: 17 residues. The DNA for the CDR3 is TGTGCCAGTAGTAGCTACCCTCTAGCGGGGGGACTGAATGAGCAGTTCTTC. This encodes CASSSYPLAGGLNEQFF.

V and J are TRBV19 and TRBJ2-5, with 10 bases identical to TRBD1. The trim removed 3 bases at V and 2 bases at J, leaving 3 bases unmatched. Looked up from germline, CDR1 is LNHDA and CDR2 is SQIVND (reference sequence). The CDR3 is 15 residues long. CDR3 region: CASSIRDRGQETQYF. CDR3 DNA: TGTGCCAGTAGTATCCGGGACAGGGGTCAAGAGACCCAGTACTTC.

This chain joins TRBV7-9 and TRBJ2-2, with a tentative D call TRBD2 (5 bases). The V end was cut by 2 bases, the J end by 0 bases, with 7 bases between. Germline CDR1 and CDR2: SEHNR and FQNEAQ (reference sequence). The CDR3 consists of 15 residues. The CDR3 loop is CASSLSGANTGELFF. In nucleotides, the CDR3 is TGTGCCAGCAGCTTATCCGGGGCGAACACCGGGGAGCTGTTTTTT.

The chain carries TRBV3-1 (or the pseudogene TRBV3-2) and TRBJ2-2; TRBD2 matches at 14 bases. J gave up 4 bases and V 1 base, and 2 bases lay outside the gene matches. The CDR3 consists of 17 residues. Looked up from germline, CDR1 is LGHDT and CDR2 is YNNKEL (reference sequence). The CDR3 nucleotides read TGTGCCAGCAGCCAAGGACTAGCGGGGGGGCTCACCGGGGAGCTGTTTTTT. This codes for CASSQGLAGGLTGELFF.

This clone has more than one count but fewer than ten. CDR3 loop: CASSLTGEDTQYF. In nucleotides, the CDR3 is TGCGCCAGCAGCTTAACTGGTGAAGATACGCAGTATTTT. This chain uses TRBV5-1 with TRBJ2-3; no firm D call. V was trimmed by 2 bases and J by 5 bases, leaving 9 bases between them. The CDR3 is made up of 13 amino acids. Germline V gene data show CDR1 as SGHRS and CDR2 as YFSETQ.

This sequence joins TRBV18 and TRBJ1-4; D uncertain. Germline CDR1 is KGHSH and CDR2 is LQKENI. Trimming stripped 2 bases from V and 8 bases from J, with 9 bases between. This CDR3 comprises 13 residues. Here the CDR3 DNA reads TGTGCCAGCTCACCAGGGGTTAGGGAAAAACTGTTTTTT. Translated: CASSPGVREKLFF. Based on the CDR3 plus reference TRBV18 and TRBJ1-4, the full variable domain is NAGVMQNPRHLVRRRGQEARLRCSPMKGHSHVYWYRQLPEEGLKFMVYLQKENIIDESGMPKERFSAEFPKEGPSILRIQQVVRGDSAAYFCASSPGVREKLFFGSGTQLSVL.